Each of the 28 T cell receptor beta chains below was sequenced from the same sample in a study of naive and memory T cell subsets. An equimolar mix of two oligonucleotides served as the beta constant-region primer for TRBC1 and TRBC2. TCRdb analysed the UMI-ligation and nested PCR reads with MiXCR anew, one entry per CDR3 protein. Of around 160,000 distinct CDR3 sequences listed, approximately 15% were seen once; the top ten hold roughly 0.14%. Sequencing was performed on naive CD4+ T cells from blood. These receptors were obtained from a human donor in good health.

The J gene is TRBJ2-3, the V gene TRBV5-1, with 9 bases aligning to TRBD1. The CDR3 extends over 17 amino acids. CDR1 is SGHRS, CDR2 YFSETQ, per germline. The V segment lost 0 bases and the J segment 2 bases; nucleotides outside the gene matches: 7. The CDR3 coding sequence is TGCGCCAGCAGCTTGGGCCTAGGGACAGGGAACACAGATACGCAGTATTTT. This gives the protein CASSLGLGTGNTDTQYF.

This clonotype was observed a handful of times. The chain combines TRBV6-1 with TRBJ2-1, with D unclear. Germline V gene sequence: CDR1 MNHNS, CDR2 SASEGT. This CDR3 has 14 residues. V was clipped by 10 bases and J by 2 bases, with 15 bases between them. This CDR3 is CAMGMSIAYNEQFF. Written as DNA, the CDR3 is TGTGCCATGGGTATGAGCATAGCCTACAATGAGCAGTTCTTC.

This clonotype turned up a few times. This chain uses TRBV5-6 with TRBJ1-1; D remains ambiguous. Germline loops: CDR1 SGHDT, CDR2 YYEEEE. The CDR3 length is 17 residues. Trimming removed 5 bases from V and 3 bases from J, with 23 bases in between. The CDR3 region is CASRGGVPAPQDTEAFF. CDR3 in DNA: TGTGCCAGCAGGGGTGGGGTTCCCGCCCCCCAGGACACTGAAGCTTTCTTT.

The genes are TRBV7-3 and TRBJ2-2; D remains ambiguous. Germline CDR1 is SGHTA and CDR2 is FQGTGA. V lost 2 bases to trimming and J lost 0 bases, with 10 bases between them. There are 16 residues in the CDR3. The CDR3 DNA reads TGTGCCAGCAGCTTAGCTTTAGGCCCGAACACCGGGGAGCTGTTTTTT. As protein: CASSLALGPNTGELFF.

V usage is TRBV6-5 and J usage is TRBJ2-7; 8 positions match TRBD1. Germline lookup yields CDR1 MNHEY and CDR2 SVGAGI. This CDR3 has 13 residues. The V and J ends lost 5 bases and 5 bases, in that order; junction bases with no gene match: 5. CDR3 sequence reads: CASSRTGNNEQYF. CDR3 in DNA: TGTGCCAGCAGTCGGACAGGGAACAACGAGCAGTACTTC.

This chain connects TRBV6-2 or TRBV6-3 to TRBJ1-5, with 10 bases that match TRBD1. This CDR3 comprises 19 residues. CDR1 and CDR2 (germline): MNHEY, SVGEGT. With 2 bases clipped from V and 1 base from J, the junction kept 11 bases outside the gene matches. CDR3 amino acids: CASSYRDRGRRRSNQPQHF. The CDR3 DNA reads TGTGCCAGCAGTTACCGAGACAGGGGGCGAAGGAGGAGCAATCAGCCCCAGCATTTT.

This clonotype was found many times. V usage is TRBV19 and J usage is TRBJ2-1; 14 bases line up with TRBD2. The CDR3 spans 20 residues. Germline V gene data show CDR1 as LNHDA and CDR2 as SQIVND (reference sequence). V shed 5 bases and J 4 bases; nucleotides not matched to a gene: 16. The CDR3 DNA sequence: TGTGCCAGTAGTCCACCCCCGGGACTAGCGGGAGCAGCCCGATACAATGAGCAGTTCTTC. Its translation: CASSPPPGLAGAARYNEQFF.

This clonotype was recorded only once. V and J are TRBV12-3 or TRBV12-4 and TRBJ1-4, with 10 bases fitting TRBD1. The CDR3 is made up of 13 amino acids. V shed 8 bases and J 8 bases; nucleotides not matched to a gene: 5. The CDR3 DNA follows: TGTGCCAGCCGGGACAGGGGACGCGAAAAACTGTTTTTT. Its translation: CASRDRGREKLFF.

This clonotype was counted a few times. This chain uses TRBV9 with TRBJ1-5, with 11 positions matching TRBD1. V lost 3 bases to trimming and J lost 4 bases; unmatched junction nucleotides: 3. The germline V gene encodes CDR1 SGDLS and CDR2 YYNGEE. This CDR3 has 15 amino acids. CDR3 protein: CASSGGQGANQPQHF. The CDR3 nucleotides are TGTGCCAGCAGCGGAGGACAGGGGGCGAATCAGCCCCAGCATTTT.

The table lists this clonotype with a few counts. V usage is TRBV28 and J usage is TRBJ2-1; possibly TRBD1 or TRBD2 for D (5 bases each). From germline, CDR1 is MDHEN and CDR2 SYDVKM. V was clipped by 2 bases and J by 0 bases, with 14 bases between them. This CDR3 region has 17 residues. The CDR3: CASSLKIGTYSYNEQFF. As DNA, the CDR3 is TGTGCCAGCAGTTTAAAAATAGGGACCTACTCCTACAATGAGCAGTTCTTC.

The gene calls are TRBV2 and TRBJ2-3, with 10 bases aligning to TRBD2. Germline trimming cut 0 bases from V and 1 base from J; bases unmatched to any gene: 4. CDR3 length: 17 residues. Germline V gene lookup returns CDR1 SNHLY and CDR2 FYNNEI. Written as DNA, the CDR3 is TGTGCCAGCAGTGAAGCGGCCAGCGGGAGGGGCACAGATACGCAGTATTTT. Amino acid sequence: CASSEAASGRGTDTQYF.

In nucleotides, the CDR3 is TGCAGCGTTGTCCATGCGGTGGGACGTAACACAGATACGCAGTATTTT. Amino acid sequence: CSVVHAVGRNTDTQYF. The V gene is TRBV29-1, the J gene TRBJ2-3; D possibly matches TRBD1 or TRBD2 (5 bases each). Looked up from germline, CDR1 is SQVTM and CDR2 is ANQGSEA. Trimming left V 4 bases short and J 2 bases short, with 19 bases between. The CDR3 sequence is 16 residues long.

The V call is TRBV28, the J call TRBJ1-1; D call uncertain. The germline CDR1 and CDR2 sequences are MDHEN and SYDVKM. Trimming stripped 6 bases from V and 8 bases from J, with 19 bases between. The CDR3 is 14 residues long. The CDR3 DNA reads as TGTGCCAGCAGCCCGACCGACCCTTCTCCCGAAGCTTTCTTT. This encodes CASSPTDPSPEAFF.

The chain uses TRBV12-3 or TRBV12-4 and TRBJ2-3, with 9 positions matching TRBD2. Trimming took 5 bases from V and 2 from J; bases not matched to a gene: 2. The CDR3 is 14 residues long. Here the CDR3 DNA reads TGTGCCAGCAGTGCTAGCGGGACCACAGATACGCAGTATTTT. Its protein is CASSASGTTDTQYF.

This clonotype came up many times. The chain has TRBV5-1 and TRBJ2-3; D may match TRBD1 or TRBD2 (5 bases each). Looked up from germline, CDR1 is SGHRS and CDR2 is YFSETQ. The CDR3 extends over 14 amino acids. Trimming took 4 bases from V and 4 from J, leaving 13 bases between them. The CDR3 nucleotides read TGCGCCAGCAGCCACGGGACCGGGGCAGATACGCAGTATTTT. Protein: CASSHGTGADTQYF.

The chain has TRBV12-3 or TRBV12-4 and TRBJ1-5, with D possibly matching TRBD1 (5 bases). Between the trimmed V and J ends, which lost 5 bases and 7 bases, there was a span of 12 bases. This CDR3 contains 13 residues. The CDR3 region has the DNA TGTGCCAGCAGTCCTCAGGGTTGGCAGCCCCAGCATTTT. Translated, it gives CASSPQGWQPQHF.

This chain joins TRBV18 and TRBJ1-1, with 9 bases identical to TRBD1. The germline CDR1 and CDR2 sequences are KGHSH and LQKENI. The CDR3 has 16 residues. V dropped 7 bases and J dropped 4; count of bases not matched to a gene: 13. The CDR3 is CASLRTGGASTTEAFF. The DNA for the CDR3 is TGTGCCAGCTTACGTACAGGGGGCGCGAGTACCACTGAAGCTTTCTTT.

This clonotype was observed a handful of times. The chain uses TRBV11-1 and TRBJ1-1, with 7 nucleotides matching TRBD1. J was trimmed by 1 base and V by 0 bases; bases with no gene match: 2. Per the germline V gene, CDR1 is SGHAT and CDR2 is FQDESV (reference sequence). The CDR3 loop spans 15 amino acids. CDR3 region: CASSLARDRNTEAFF. The CDR3 coding sequence is TGTGCCAGCAGCTTAGCGAGGGACAGGAACACTGAAGCTTTCTTT.

The rearrangement joins TRBV9 to TRBJ2-3; a possible D gene is TRBD2 (5 bases). CDR3 length equals 15 residues. In germline, CDR1 is SGDLS, CDR2 YYNGEE. V gave up 0 bases and J gave up 1 base, with 9 bases separating them. The CDR3 region is CASSVVSGCTDTQYF. CDR3 DNA: TGTGCCAGCAGCGTAGTGAGCGGTTGCACAGATACGCAGTATTTT. Full variable domain (remainder filled in from reference TRBV9 and TRBJ2-3): DSGVTQTPKHLITATGQRVTLRCSPRSGDLSVYWYQQSLDQGLQFLIQYYNGEERAKGNILERFSAQQFPDLHSELNLSSLELGDSALYFCASSVVSGCTDTQYFGPGTRLTVL.

Points on this clonotype: The junction departs from germline at one end; a sequencing error may be responsible. The chain is built from TRBV14 and TRBJ2-4, with D uncertain. The CDR3 consists of 15 residues. Germline V CDR1 and CDR2: SGHDN, FVKESK. CDR3 region: CASSQERPAENIQYF. In DNA, the CDR3 is TGTGCCAGCAGCCAAGAAAGGCCAGCCGAAAACATTCAGTACTTC.

The table lists this clonotype with a few counts. The V gene is TRBV28, the J gene TRBJ1-4; D ambiguous. CDR3 size: 13 residues. Per germline, CDR1 MDHEN and CDR2 SYDVKM. V lost 7 bases and J 8 bases, leaving 14 bases between the germline ends. Written as DNA, the CDR3 is TGTGCCAGCACCATCTCGTTCGGCGAAAAACTGTTTTTT. Translated, it gives CASTISFGEKLFF. Full variable domain (rest looked up from reference TRBV28 and TRBJ1-4): DVKVTQSSRYLVKRTGEKVFLECVQDMDHENMFWYRQDPGLGLRLIYFSYDVKMKEKGDIPEGYSVSREKKERFSLILESASTNQTSMYLCASTISFGEKLFFGSGTQLSVL.

This clonotype was seen only a few times. The chain combines TRBV18 with TRBJ1-1, with 8 bases that match TRBD1. The germline CDR1 and CDR2 sequences are KGHSH and LQKENI. J lost 1 base, V lost 6 bases, and 4 bases had no gene match. The CDR3 extends over 14 amino acids. The CDR3 DNA is TGTGCCAGCTCCCGGGGACAGGAGAACACTGAAGCTTTCTTT. This sequence encodes CASSRGQENTEAFF. The complete variable domain, with remaining parts taken from reference TRBV18 and TRBJ1-1, reads NAGVMQNPRHLVRRRGQEARLRCSPMKGHSHVYWYRQLPEEGLKFMVYLQKENIIDESGMPKERFSAEFPKEGPSILRIQQVVRGDSAAYFCASSRGQENTEAFFGQGTRLTVV.

The CDR3 DNA reads as TGTGCCACCCAGGGTGCTAGCGGGACAGATACGCAGTATTTT. Amino acids: CATQGASGTDTQYF. This chain joins TRBV28 and TRBJ2-3; 8 bases map to TRBD2. The V gene end was trimmed by 10 bases and the J gene end by 3 bases; junction bases not matched to a gene: 9. Germline CDR1 and CDR2: MDHEN and SYDVKM. The CDR3 sequence is 14 residues long.

In its sample, this clonotype was seen a few times. The V and J genes are TRBV11-2 and TRBJ2-7, with no clear D. The CDR3 totals 12 residues. Germline CDR1 is SGHAT and CDR2 is FQNNGV. V gave up 1 base and J gave up 6 bases, with 7 bases separating them. CDR3 amino acids: CASSLVVPEQYF. CDR3 DNA: TGTGCCAGCAGCTTAGTGGTTCCCGAGCAGTACTTC.

This clonotype has at least ten counts. The chain has TRBV5-1 and TRBJ2-3, with 10 positions matching TRBD2. The junction had 2 bases not matched to a gene; V was cut back by 0 bases and J by 4 bases. Germline V gene lookup returns CDR1 SGHRS and CDR2 YFSETQ. This CDR3 contains 15 residues. CDR3 in amino acids: CASSLVLAGADTQYF. Here the CDR3 DNA reads TGCGCCAGCAGCTTGGTTCTAGCGGGAGCAGATACGCAGTATTTT.

In this sample, this clonotype turned up a few times. The chain combines TRBV9 with TRBJ2-5; 7 bases fit TRBD1. V was clipped by 0 bases and J by 2 bases; unmatched bases: 4. This CDR3 comprises 15 residues. Germline V gives CDR1 SGDLS, CDR2 YYNGEE. CDR3 sequence (DNA): TGTGCCAGCAGCGTAGCCCCGGACAGGCAAGAGACCCAGTACTTC. This translates into CASSVAPDRQETQYF.

CDR3 loop: CASSRERRGNQPQHF. CDR3 bases: TGTGCCAGCAGTCGAGAGAGGAGGGGCAATCAGCCCCAGCATTTT. The gene calls are TRBV6-2 or TRBV6-3 and TRBJ1-5, with D hard to call. CDR3 length equals 15 residues. Trimming removed 5 bases at V and 2 bases at J, with 13 bases between. Germline-derived CDR1 and CDR2 are MNHEY and SVGEGT.

This clonotype was found a few times. CDR3 region: CASSRNGLASTSTDTQYF. In DNA form, the CDR3 reads TGTGCCAGCAGCCGCAATGGACTAGCTTCAACCAGCACAGATACGCAGTATTTT. The chain joins TRBV5-4 to TRBJ2-3; 8 nucleotides line up with TRBD2. There are 18 residues in the CDR3. Per the germline V gene, CDR1 is SGHNT and CDR2 is YYREEE (reference sequence). V dropped 4 bases and J dropped 0; count of bases not matched to a gene: 13.